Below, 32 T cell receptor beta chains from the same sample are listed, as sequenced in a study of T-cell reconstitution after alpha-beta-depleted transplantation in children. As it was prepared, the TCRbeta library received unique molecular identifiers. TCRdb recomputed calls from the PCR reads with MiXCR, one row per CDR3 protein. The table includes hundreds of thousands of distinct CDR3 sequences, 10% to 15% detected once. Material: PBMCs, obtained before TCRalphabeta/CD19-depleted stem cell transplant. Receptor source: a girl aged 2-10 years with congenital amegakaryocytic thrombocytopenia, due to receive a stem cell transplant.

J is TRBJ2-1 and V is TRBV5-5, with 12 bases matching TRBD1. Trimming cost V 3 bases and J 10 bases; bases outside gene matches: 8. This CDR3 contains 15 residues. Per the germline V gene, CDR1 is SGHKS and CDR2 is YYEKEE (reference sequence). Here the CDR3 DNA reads TGTGCCAGCAGCTGGGACAGGGGGCTAATGGTGGAGCAGTTCTTC. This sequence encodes CASSWDRGLMVEQFF.

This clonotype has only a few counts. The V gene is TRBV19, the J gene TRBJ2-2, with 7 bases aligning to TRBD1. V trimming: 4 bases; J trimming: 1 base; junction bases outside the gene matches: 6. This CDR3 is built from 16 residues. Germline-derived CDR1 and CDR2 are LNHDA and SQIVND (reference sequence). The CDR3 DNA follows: TGTGCCAGTAGTACTAGACAGGGTGAGAACACCGGGGAGCTGTTTTTT. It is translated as CASSTRQGENTGELFF.

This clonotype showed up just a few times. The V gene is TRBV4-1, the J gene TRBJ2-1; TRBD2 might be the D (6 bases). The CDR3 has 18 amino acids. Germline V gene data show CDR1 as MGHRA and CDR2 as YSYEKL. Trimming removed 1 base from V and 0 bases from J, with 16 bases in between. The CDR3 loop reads CASSQVVGGTSSYNEQFF. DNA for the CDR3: TGCGCCAGCAGCCAAGTAGTCGGCGGGACGAGCTCCTACAATGAGCAGTTCTTC.

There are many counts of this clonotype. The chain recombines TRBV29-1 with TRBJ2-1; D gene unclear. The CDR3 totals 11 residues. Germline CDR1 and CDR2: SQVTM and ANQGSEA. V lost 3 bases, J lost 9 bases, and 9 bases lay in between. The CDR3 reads CSVDLLGEQFF. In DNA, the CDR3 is TGCAGCGTTGATTTACTCGGTGAGCAGTTCTTC.

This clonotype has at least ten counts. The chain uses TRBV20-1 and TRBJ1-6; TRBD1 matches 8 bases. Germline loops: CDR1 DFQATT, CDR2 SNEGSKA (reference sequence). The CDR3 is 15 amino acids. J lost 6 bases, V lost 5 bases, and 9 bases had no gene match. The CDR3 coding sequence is TGCAGTGCTCGGACAGGGAACTTCATTAATTCACCCCTCCACTTT. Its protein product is CSARTGNFINSPLHF.

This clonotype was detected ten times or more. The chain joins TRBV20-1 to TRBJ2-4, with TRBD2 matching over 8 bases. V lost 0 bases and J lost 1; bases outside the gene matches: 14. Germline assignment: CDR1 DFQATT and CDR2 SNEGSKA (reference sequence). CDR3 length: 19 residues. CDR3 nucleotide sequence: TGCAGTGCTAGAGATCGGCGGCTAGCGGGCCCCTTGGCCAAAAACATTCAGTACTTC. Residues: CSARDRRLAGPLAKNIQYF.

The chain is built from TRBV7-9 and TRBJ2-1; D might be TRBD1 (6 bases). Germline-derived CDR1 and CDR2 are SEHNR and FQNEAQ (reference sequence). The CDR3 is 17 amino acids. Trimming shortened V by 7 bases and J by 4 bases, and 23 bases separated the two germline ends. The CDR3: CASIIGTPEPPYNEQFF. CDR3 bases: TGTGCCAGCATCATTGGGACACCCGAACCCCCTTACAATGAGCAGTTCTTC.

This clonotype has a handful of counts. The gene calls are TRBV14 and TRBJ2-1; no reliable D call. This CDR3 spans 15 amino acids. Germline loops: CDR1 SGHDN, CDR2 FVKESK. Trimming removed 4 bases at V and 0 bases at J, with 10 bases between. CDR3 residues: CASSPLGSSYNEQFF. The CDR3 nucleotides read TGTGCCAGCAGCCCCCTTGGCAGCTCCTACAATGAGCAGTTCTTC.

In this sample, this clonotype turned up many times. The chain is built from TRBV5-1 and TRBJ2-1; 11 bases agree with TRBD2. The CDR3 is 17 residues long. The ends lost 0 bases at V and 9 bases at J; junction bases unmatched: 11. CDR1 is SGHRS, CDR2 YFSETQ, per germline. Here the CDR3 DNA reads TGCGCCAGCAGCTTGGCCTTTTTGTCTAGCGGGAGGTTTGAGCAGTTCTTC. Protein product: CASSLAFLSSGRFEQFF.

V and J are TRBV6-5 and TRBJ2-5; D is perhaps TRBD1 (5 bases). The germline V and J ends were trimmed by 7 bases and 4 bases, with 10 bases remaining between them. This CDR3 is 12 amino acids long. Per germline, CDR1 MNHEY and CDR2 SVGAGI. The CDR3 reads CASTRAGETQYF. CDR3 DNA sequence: TGTGCCAGCACCAGGGCCGGAGAGACCCAGTACTTC.

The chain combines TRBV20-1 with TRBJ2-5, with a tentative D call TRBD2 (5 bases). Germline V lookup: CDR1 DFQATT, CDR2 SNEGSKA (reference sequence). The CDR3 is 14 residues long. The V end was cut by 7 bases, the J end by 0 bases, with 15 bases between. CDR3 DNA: TGCAGTGTCCCGGCCGGGGAAGACCAAGAGACCCAGTACTTC. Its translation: CSVPAGEDQETQYF.

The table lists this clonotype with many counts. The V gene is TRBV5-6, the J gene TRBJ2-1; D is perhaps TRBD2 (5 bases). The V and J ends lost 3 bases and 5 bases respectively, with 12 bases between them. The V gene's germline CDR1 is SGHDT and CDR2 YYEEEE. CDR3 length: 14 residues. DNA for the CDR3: TGTGCCAGCAGCTGGAGTTCTAGCAACAATGAGCAGTTCTTC. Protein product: CASSWSSSNNEQFF.

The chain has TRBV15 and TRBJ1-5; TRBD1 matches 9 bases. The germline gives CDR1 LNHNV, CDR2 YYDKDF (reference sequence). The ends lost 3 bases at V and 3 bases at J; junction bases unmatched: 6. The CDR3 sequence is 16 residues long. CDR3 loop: CATSRDRGPINQPQHF. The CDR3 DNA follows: TGTGCCACCAGCAGGGACAGGGGTCCTATCAATCAGCCCCAGCATTTT.

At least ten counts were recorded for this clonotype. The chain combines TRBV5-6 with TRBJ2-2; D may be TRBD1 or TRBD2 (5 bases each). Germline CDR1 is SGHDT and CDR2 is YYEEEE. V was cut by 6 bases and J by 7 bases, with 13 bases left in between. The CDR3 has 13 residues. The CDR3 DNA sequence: TGTGCCAGCAATGGGGCGGGCCGCGGGGAGCTGTTTTTT. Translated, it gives CASNGAGRGELFF.

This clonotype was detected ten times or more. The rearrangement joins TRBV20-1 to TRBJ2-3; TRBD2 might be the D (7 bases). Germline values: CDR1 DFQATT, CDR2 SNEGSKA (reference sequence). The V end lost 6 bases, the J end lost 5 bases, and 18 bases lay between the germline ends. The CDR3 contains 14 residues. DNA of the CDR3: TGCAGTGCCGGACAGCGGGGCCCCTTAGATACGCAGTATTTT. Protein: CSAGQRGPLDTQYF.

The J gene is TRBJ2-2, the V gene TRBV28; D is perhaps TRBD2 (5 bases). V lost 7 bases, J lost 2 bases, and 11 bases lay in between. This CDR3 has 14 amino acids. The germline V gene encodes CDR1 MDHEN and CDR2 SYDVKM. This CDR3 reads CASKMPGNTGELFF. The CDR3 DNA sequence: TGTGCCAGCAAAATGCCGGGAAACACCGGGGAGCTGTTTTTT. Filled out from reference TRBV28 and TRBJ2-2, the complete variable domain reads DVKVTQSSRYLVKRTGEKVFLECVQDMDHENMFWYRQDPGLGLRLIYFSYDVKMKEKGDIPEGYSVSREKKERFSLILESASTNQTSMYLCASKMPGNTGELFFGEGSRLTVL.

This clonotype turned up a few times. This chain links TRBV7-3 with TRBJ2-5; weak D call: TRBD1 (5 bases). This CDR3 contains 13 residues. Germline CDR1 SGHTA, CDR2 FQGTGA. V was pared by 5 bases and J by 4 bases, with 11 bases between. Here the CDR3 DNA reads TGTGCCAGCAGCCAGGGCTTCGGAGAGACCCAGTACTTC. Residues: CASSQGFGETQYF.

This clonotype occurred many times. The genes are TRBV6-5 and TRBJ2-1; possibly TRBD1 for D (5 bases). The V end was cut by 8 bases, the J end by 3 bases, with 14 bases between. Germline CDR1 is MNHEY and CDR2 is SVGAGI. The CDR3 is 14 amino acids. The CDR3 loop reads CASGSTAIYNEQFF. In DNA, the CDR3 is TGTGCCAGCGGTTCGACAGCGATCTACAATGAGCAGTTCTTC.

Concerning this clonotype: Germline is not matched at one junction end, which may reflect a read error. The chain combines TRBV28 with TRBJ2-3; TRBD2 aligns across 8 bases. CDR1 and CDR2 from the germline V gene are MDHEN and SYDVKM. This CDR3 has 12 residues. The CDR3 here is CASSWSGRSGDF. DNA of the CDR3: TGTGCCAGCAGTTGGAGCGGGAGAAGTGGGGATTTT. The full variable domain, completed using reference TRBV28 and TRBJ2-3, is DVKVTQSSRYLVKRTGEKVFLECVQDMDHENMFWYRQDPGLGLRLIYFSYDVKMKEKGDIPEGYSVSREKKERFSLILESASTNQTSMYLCASSWSGRSGDFGPGTRLTVL.

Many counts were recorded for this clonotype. The CDR3 sequence is CSVEVRPGELFF. CDR3 bases: TGCAGCGTTGAGGTCCGTCCCGGGGAGCTGTTTTTT. V is TRBV29-1 and J is TRBJ2-2, with unresolved D. V gave up 3 bases and J gave up 6 bases, with 8 bases separating them. Germline V gene lookup returns CDR1 SQVTM and CDR2 ANQGSEA. CDR3 length: 12 residues.

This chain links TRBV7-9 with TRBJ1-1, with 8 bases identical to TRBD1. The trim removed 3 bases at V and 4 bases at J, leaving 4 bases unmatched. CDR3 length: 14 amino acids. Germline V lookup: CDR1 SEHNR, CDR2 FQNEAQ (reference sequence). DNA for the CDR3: TGTGCCAGCAGCTTGGACAGGGAGGCCACTGAAGCTTTCTTT. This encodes CASSLDREATEAFF.

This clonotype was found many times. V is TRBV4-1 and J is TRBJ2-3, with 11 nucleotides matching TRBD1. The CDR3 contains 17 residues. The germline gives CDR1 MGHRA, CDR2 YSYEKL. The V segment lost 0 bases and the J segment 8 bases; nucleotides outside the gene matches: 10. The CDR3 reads CASSQDQGQGALGTQYF. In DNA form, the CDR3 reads TGCGCCAGCAGCCAAGATCAAGGACAGGGGGCGTTAGGTACGCAGTATTTT.

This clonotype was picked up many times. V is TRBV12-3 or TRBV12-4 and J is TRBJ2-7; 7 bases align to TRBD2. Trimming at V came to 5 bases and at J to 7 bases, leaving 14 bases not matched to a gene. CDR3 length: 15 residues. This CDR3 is CASSALSWEGGEQYF. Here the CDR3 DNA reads TGTGCCAGCAGTGCCCTCAGTTGGGAGGGTGGGGAGCAGTACTTC.

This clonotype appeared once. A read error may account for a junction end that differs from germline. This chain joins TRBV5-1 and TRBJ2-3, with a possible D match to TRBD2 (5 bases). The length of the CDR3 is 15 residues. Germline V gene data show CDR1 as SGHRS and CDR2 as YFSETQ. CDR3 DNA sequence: TGCGCCAGCAGCTTGGGGACGGCTAGCACAGATACGCCGTATTTT. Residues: CASSLGTASTDTPYF. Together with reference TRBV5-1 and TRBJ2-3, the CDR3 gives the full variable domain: KAGVTQTPRYLIKTRGQQVTLSCSPISGHRSVSWYQQTPGQGLQFLFEYFSETQRNKGNFPGRFSGRQFSNSRSEMNVSTLELGDSALYLCASSLGTASTDTPYFGPGTRLTVL.

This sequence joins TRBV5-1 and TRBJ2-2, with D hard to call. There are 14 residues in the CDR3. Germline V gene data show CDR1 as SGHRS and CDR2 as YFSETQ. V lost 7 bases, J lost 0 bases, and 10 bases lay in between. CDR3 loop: CASSGSANTGELFF. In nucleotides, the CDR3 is TGCGCCAGCTCCGGCTCCGCGAACACCGGGGAGCTGTTTTTT.

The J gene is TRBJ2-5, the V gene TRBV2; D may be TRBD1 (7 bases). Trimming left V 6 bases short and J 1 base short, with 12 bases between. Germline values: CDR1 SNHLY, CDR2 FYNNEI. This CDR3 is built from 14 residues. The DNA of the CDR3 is TGTGCCAGCAGCGCGGGACAGCTCCAAGAGACCCAGTACTTC. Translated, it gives CASSAGQLQETQYF.

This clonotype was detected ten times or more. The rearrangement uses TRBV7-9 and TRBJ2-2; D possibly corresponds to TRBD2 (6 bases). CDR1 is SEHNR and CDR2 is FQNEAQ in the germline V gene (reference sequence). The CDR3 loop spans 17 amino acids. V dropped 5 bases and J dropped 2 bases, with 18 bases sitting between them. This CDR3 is CASSPPSGTFNTGELFF. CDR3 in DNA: TGTGCCAGCAGCCCCCCCTCGGGGACTTTCAACACCGGGGAGCTGTTTTTT.

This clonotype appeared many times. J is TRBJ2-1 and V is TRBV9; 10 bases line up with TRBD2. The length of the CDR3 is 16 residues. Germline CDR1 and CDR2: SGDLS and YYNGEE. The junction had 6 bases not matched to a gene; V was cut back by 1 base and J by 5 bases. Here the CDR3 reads CASSVLAGVLNNEQFF. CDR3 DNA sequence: TGTGCCAGCAGCGTACTAGCGGGAGTCTTAAACAATGAGCAGTTCTTC. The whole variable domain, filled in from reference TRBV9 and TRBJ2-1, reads DSGVTQTPKHLITATGQRVTLRCSPRSGDLSVYWYQQSLDQGLQFLIQYYNGEERAKGNILERFSAQQFPDLHSELNLSSLELGDSALYFCASSVLAGVLNNEQFFGPGTRLTVL.

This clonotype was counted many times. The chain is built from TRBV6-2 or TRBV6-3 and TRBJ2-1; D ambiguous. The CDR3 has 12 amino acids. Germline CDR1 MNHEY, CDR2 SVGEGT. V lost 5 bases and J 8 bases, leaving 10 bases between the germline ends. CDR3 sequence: CASSLNGHEQFF. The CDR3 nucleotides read TGTGCCAGCAGTCTGAACGGGCATGAGCAGTTCTTC.

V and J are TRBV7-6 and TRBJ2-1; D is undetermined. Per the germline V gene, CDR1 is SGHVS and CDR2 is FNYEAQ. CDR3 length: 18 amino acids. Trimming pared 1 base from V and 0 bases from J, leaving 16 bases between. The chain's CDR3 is CASSLVGNPASSYNEQFF. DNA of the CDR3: TGTGCCAGCAGCTTAGTCGGAAATCCGGCCAGCTCCTACAATGAGCAGTTCTTC.

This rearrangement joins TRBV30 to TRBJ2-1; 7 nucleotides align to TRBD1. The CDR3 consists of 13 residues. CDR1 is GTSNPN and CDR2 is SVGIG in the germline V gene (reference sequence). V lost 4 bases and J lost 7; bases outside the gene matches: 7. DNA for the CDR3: TGTGCCTGGAAGAACAGGGGCGGGAATGAGCAGTTCTTC. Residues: CAWKNRGGNEQFF.

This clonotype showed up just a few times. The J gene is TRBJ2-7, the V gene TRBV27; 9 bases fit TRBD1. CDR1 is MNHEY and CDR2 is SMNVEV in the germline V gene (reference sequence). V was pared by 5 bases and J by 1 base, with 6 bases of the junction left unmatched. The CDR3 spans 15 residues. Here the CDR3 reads CASSLTTGGSYEQYF. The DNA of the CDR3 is TGTGCCAGCAGTCTTACGACAGGGGGATCCTACGAGCAGTACTTC.